This is a list of T cell receptor beta chains from one sample in a study of T cell clonotyping in hematopoietic cell transplantation. Produced via immunoSEQ multiplex PCR; TCRdb's table is partial and in-frame only. In the table there are roughly 10,000 clones, approximately 79% of which are singletons. The sequences come from peripheral blood mononuclear cells, collected 180 days after allogeneic stem cell transplant. The receptors derive from a female patient aged 50 to 60 who had an allogeneic stem cell transplant from a related donor, so the T cells may come from the graft donor. Some clones in this sample may be carry-over from other donors' samples. Each CDR3 is given with its conserved first and last residue. Fields, in order: J gene, CDR3 length, D gene, V gene, clone size, CDR3 DNA, CDR3 protein. D genes are given only for firm matches. Rows give clone size only sometimes, using once, few, many, or a class for an expanded clone.

>TRBJ1-1|13|NA|TRBV6-5|NA
TGTGCCAGCAGTTATGAGGCGAACACTGAAGCTTTCTTT
CASSYEANTEAFF
>TRBJ1-2|12|NA|TRBV29-1|NA
TGCAGCGTCCCGACAGGAGACTATGGCTACACCTTC
CSVPTGDYGYTF
>TRBJ2-3|12|NA|TRBV7-2|NA
TGTGCCAGCAGCCCCTGGCCAGATACGCAGTATTTT
CASSPWPDTQYF
>TRBJ1-6|14|TRBD1|TRBV5-1|NA
TGCGCCAGCAAGACCGGGACAGGCGAATTGCCCCTCCACTTT
CASKTGTGELPLHF
>TRBJ2-7|14|NA|TRBV14|few
TGTGCCAGCAGCCAAGAAAACAGTTACTACGAGCAGTACTTC
CASSQENSYYEQYF
>TRBJ2-2|13|NA|TRBV7-6|NA
TGTGCCAGCAGCTTAGAAATAACCGGGGAGCTGTTTTTT
CASSLEITGELFF
>TRBJ2-1|17|TRBD2|TRBV4-3|once
TGCGCCAGCAGCCAAGGCCGCGGGACTAGCGCTGACAATGAGCAGTTCTTC
CASSQGRGTSADNEQFF
>TRBJ1-1|15|NA|TRBV6-1|once
TGTGCCAGCAGAAGGGGGGGGGAGGCGAACACTGAAGCTTTCTTT
CASRRGGEANTEAFF
>TRBJ2-7|15|NA|TRBV4-2|medium-sized
TGTGCCAGCAGCCAAGACAGGGACCTCTACTACGAGCAGTACTTC
CASSQDRDLYYEQYF
>TRBJ1-4|14|NA|TRBV19|NA
TGTGCCAGTAGTATGGGGACGCCAATTGAAAAACTGTTTTTT
CASSMGTPIEKLFF
>TRBJ2-2|13|NA|TRBV25-1|once
TGTGCCAGCAGTGGAATAAACACCGGGGAGCTGTTTTTT
CASSGINTGELFF
>TRBJ1-3|16|NA|TRBV11-2|NA
TGTGCCAGCAGCCAAAGAGTCGAGGCTATAAACACCATTCTCTATTTT
CASSQRVEAINTILYF
>TRBJ2-3|15|NA|TRBV5-6|NA
TGTGCCAGCAGCGAAGGGGAATTTCGGGAAGATACGCAGTATTTT
CASSEGEFREDTQYF
>TRBJ1-5|13|NA|TRBV2|NA
TGTGCCAGCAGTATGGTTAGCAATCAGCCCCAGCATTTT
CASSMVSNQPQHF
>TRBJ1-4|15|NA|TRBV5-1|NA
TGCGCCAGCAGTAATTTCCAGGGGACTAATGAAAAACTGTTTTTT
CASSNFQGTNEKLFF
>TRBJ1-4|15|TRBD1|TRBV6-6|NA
TGTGCCAGCAGTCGCCTCGGGACAGGGAATGAAAAACTGTTTTTT
CASSRLGTGNEKLFF
>TRBJ2-7|14|TRBD1|TRBV29-1|NA
TGCAGCGTTTGGGGGACAGGAATCACCTACGAGCAGTACTTC
CSVWGTGITYEQYF
>TRBJ2-2|14|NA|TRBV6-5|NA
TGTGCCAGCAGAAGAGGGGGGAACACCGGGGAGCTGTTTTTT
CASRRGGNTGELFF
>TRBJ1-2|14|TRBD1|TRBV2|medium-sized
TGTGCCAGCAGTGTTCGGGACAGCGATTATGGCTACACCTTC
CASSVRDSDYGYTF
>TRBJ1-5|14|NA|TRBV5-1|NA
TGCGCCAGCAGCTACTGGCCGGGGGATCAGCCCCAGCATTTT
CASSYWPGDQPQHF
>TRBJ2-7|14|TRBD1|TRBV11-2|NA
TGTGCCAGCAGCCGTAAAACTACCTTACAGGGGCTGTACTTC
CASSRKTTLQGLYF
>TRBJ2-5|16|TRBD2|TRBV9|NA
TGTGCCAGCAGCGTAGGGGGTAGCGGGGAGCAAGAGACCCAGTACTTC
CASSVGGSGEQETQYF
>TRBJ1-4|14|TRBD1|TRBV11-2|NA
TGTGCCAGCAGTCGTGAGGGGGCGGATGAAAAACTGTTTTTT
CASSREGADEKLFF
>TRBJ1-1|15|NA|TRBV7-9|NA
TGTGCCAGCAGCCGCGGGGGGAGCACGAACACTGAAGCTTTCTTT
CASSRGGSTNTEAFF
>TRBJ2-5|13|NA|TRBV7-3|NA
TGTGCCAGCAGCTTATCAGGGCTTGAGACCCAGTACTTC
CASSLSGLETQYF
>TRBJ2-1|14|TRBD1|TRBV28|once
TGTGCCAGCAGGGGGGACAGGGGCTACAATGAGCAGTTCTTC
CASRGDRGYNEQFF
>TRBJ1-4|15|NA|TRBV30|NA
TGTGCCTGGAGTGTCCCGGGGGGCGGGGGTGAAAAACTGTTTTTT
CAWSVPGGGGEKLFF
>TRBJ1-2|14|TRBD1|TRBV13|NA
TGTGCCAGCAGCCCAAGGACAGGGAACTATGGCTACACCTTC
CASSPRTGNYGYTF
>TRBJ1-4|14|NA|TRBV5-6|medium-sized
TGTGCCAGCAGCTTGGGACAGCCAGGCGTCGGACTGTTTTTT
CASSLGQPGVGLFF
>TRBJ2-7|14|TRBD1|TRBV7-2|NA
TGTGCCAGCAGCGGATTCGGACAGGGAGGCGAGCAGTACTTC
CASSGFGQGGEQYF
>TRBJ1-2|14|NA|TRBV4-3|NA
TGCGCCAGCAGCTCCGCGGGGGCTAACTATGGCTACACCTTC
CASSSAGANYGYTF
>TRBJ1-6|16|TRBD1|TRBV7-6|NA
TGTGCCAGCAGCTTAGCGGGGGCAGGGGGCCTTTCACCCCTCCACTTT
CASSLAGAGGLSPLHF
>TRBJ2-7|16|TRBD2|TRBV27|NA
TGTGCCAGCAGCCCTGGACTAGCGGGGGCCGTCTACGAGCAGTACTTC
CASSPGLAGAVYEQYF
>TRBJ2-7|13|TRBD1|TRBV5-1|NA
TGCGCCAGCCAGCTCCAGGGGGCCAACGAGCAGTACTTC
CASQLQGANEQYF
>TRBJ1-1|12|TRBD1|TRBV27|NA
TGTGCCAGCAGTTTTTCAGGGGGGTTGGCTTTCTTT
CASSFSGGLAFF
>TRBJ2-7|15|TRBD1|TRBV11-2|once
TGTGCCAGCAGCTCTAGGAGGACAGGGGGCCACGAGCAGTACTTC
CASSSRRTGGHEQYF
>TRBJ1-6|16|TRBD1|TRBV7-2|NA
TGTGCCAGCAGCTTGGTGGGGTCAGGGGGAAATTCACCCCTCCACTTT
CASSLVGSGGNSPLHF
>TRBJ1-1|15|NA|TRBV7-9|few
TGTGCCAGCAGCAAACCGGGACACCGTAACACTGAAGCTTTCTTT
CASSKPGHRNTEAFF
>TRBJ2-7|13|TRBD1|TRBV18|NA
TGTGCCAGCTCAAGGGGACAGAACTACGAGCAGTACTTC
CASSRGQNYEQYF
>TRBJ2-1|15|TRBD2|TRBV28|NA
TGTGCCAGCATTCCCGGGACTAGTTTTGGTAATGAGCAGTTCTTC
CASIPGTSFGNEQFF
>TRBJ2-7|14|NA|TRBV28|once
TGTGCCAGCAGTCTTCCTAGGACGACTACCGAGCAGTACTTC
CASSLPRTTTEQYF
>TRBJ1-2|14|NA|TRBV2|NA
TGTGCCAGCAGTGTAGGGGTAGACTACGATAGCTACACCTTC
CASSVGVDYDSYTF
>TRBJ1-6|19|NA|TRBV7-6|NA
TGTGCCAGCAGCTTAGACCCTCCAAGGGATGTTCGTTATAATTCACCCCTCCACTTT
CASSLDPPRDVRYNSPLHF
>TRBJ1-2|16|TRBD1|TRBV5-4|once
TGTGCCAGCAGCTTACAAGGGACAGTGTTCGGCTATGGCTACACCTTC
CASSLQGTVFGYGYTF
>TRBJ2-2|16|NA|TRBV4-3|NA
TGCGCCAGCAGCCAAGAGGCTGGGCTTGGCACCGGGGAGCTGTTTTTT
CASSQEAGLGTGELFF
>TRBJ1-1|15|TRBD1|TRBV29-1|medium-sized
TGCAGCGTTGGTTCGGACACAGGGGGCGGCACTGAAGCTTTCTTT
CSVGSDTGGGTEAFF
>TRBJ2-1|16|NA|TRBV5-1|NA
TGCGCCAGCAGTCCGATGGACAGAACTTTCTACAATGAGCAGTTCTTC
CASSPMDRTFYNEQFF
>TRBJ2-7|13|NA|TRBV6-1|once
TGTGCCAGCAGTGAAGCCAACTCCTACGAGCAGTACTTC
CASSEANSYEQYF